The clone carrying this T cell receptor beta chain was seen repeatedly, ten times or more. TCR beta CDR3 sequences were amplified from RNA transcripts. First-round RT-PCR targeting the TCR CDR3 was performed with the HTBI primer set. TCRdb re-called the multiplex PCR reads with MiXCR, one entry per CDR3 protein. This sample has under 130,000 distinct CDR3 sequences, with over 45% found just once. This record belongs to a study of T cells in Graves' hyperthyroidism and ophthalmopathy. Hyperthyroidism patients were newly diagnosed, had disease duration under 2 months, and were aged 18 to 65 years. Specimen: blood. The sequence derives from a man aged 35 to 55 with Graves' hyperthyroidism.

For the CDR3, the DNA is TGTGCCAGCAGCCACCGGACAGGGCTTAATCAGCCCCAGCATTTT. This codes for CASSHRTGLNQPQHF. The V and J genes are TRBV7-2 and TRBJ1-5; 8 bases fit TRBD1. Germline V gene lookup returns CDR1 SGHTA and CDR2 FQGNSA. This CDR3 spans 15 amino acids. Trimming removed 5 bases from V and 4 bases from J; junction bases left unmatched: 7.